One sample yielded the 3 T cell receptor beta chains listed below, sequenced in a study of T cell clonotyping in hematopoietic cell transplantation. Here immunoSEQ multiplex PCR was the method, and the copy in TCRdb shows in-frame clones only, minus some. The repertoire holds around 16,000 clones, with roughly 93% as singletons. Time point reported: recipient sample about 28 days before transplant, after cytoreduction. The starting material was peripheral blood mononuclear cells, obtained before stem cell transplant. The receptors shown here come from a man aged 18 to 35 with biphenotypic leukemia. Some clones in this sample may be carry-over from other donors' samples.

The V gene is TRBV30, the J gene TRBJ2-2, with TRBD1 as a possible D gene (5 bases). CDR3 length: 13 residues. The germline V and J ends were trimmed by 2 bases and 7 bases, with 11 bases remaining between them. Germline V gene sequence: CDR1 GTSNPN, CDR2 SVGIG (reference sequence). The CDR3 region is CAWSPGKIGELFF. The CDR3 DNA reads TGTGCCTGGAGTCCAGGGAAAATCGGGGAGCTGTTTTTT.

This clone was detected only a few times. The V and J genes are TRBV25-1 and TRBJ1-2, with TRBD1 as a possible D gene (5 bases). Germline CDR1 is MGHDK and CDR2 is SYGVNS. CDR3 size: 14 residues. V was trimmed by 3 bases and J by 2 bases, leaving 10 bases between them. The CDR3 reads CASSESGGNYGYTF. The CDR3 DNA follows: TGTGCCAGCAGTGAGTCCGGGGGGAACTATGGCTACACCTTC.

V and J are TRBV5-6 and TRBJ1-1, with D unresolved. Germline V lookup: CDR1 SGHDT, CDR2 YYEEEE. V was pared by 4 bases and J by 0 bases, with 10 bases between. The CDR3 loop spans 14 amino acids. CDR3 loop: CASSAPGVNTEAFF. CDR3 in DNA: TGTGCCAGCAGCGCCCCTGGGGTGAACACTGAAGCTTTCTTT. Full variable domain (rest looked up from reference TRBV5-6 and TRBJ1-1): DAGVTQSPTHLIKTRGQQVTLRCSPKSGHDTVSWYQQALGQGPQFIFQYYEEEERQRGNFPDRFSGHQFPNYSSELNVNALLLGDSALYLCASSAPGVNTEAFFGQGTRLTVV.